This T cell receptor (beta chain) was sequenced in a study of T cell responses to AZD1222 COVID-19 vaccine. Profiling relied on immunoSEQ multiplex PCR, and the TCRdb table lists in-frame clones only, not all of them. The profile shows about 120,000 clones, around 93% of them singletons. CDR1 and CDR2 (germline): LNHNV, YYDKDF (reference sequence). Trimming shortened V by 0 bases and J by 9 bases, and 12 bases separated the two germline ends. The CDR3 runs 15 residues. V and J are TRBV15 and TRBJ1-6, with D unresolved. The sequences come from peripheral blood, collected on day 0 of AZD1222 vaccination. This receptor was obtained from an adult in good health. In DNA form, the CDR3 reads TGTGCCACCAGCAGAGATAGAGGGTGGGGTTCACCCCTCCACTTT. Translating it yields CATSRDRGWGSPLHF.